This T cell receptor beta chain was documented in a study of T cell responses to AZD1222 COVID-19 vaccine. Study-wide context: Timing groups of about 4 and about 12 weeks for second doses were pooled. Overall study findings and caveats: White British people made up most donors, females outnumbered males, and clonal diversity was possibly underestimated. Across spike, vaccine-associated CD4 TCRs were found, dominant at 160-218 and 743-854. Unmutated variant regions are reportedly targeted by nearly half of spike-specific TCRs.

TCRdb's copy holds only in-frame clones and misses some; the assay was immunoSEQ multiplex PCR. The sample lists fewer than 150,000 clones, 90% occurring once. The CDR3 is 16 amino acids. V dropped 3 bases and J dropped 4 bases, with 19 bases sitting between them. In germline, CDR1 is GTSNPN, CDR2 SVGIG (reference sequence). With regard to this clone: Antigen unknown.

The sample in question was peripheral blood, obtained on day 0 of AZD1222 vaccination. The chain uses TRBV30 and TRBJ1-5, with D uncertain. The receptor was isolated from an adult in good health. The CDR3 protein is CAWSREPALTNQPQHF. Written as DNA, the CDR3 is TGTGCCTGGAGCCGAGAGCCCGCGCTGACTAATCAGCCCCAGCATTTT.